A single sample is the source of the 28 T cell receptor beta chains below, sequenced in a study of cytomegalovirus exposure and HLA in healthy donors. The PCR contained 60 Vbeta and 13 Jbeta primers. Profiled with immunoSEQ multiplex PCR; TCRdb holds only in-frame clones, not every one. The sample gives 85,000 to 120,000 clones, 65% to 75% of which show up once; 2.8% is in the top ten. Sequencing input: PBMCs. The receptors come from a female donor in good health and CMV-seronegative.

The genes are TRBV27 and TRBJ1-6; TRBD1 aligns across 8 bases. The CDR3 loop spans 15 amino acids. J was trimmed by 14 bases and V by 3 bases; bases with no gene match: 12. Looked up from germline, CDR1 is MNHEY and CDR2 is SMNVEV (reference sequence). The CDR3 here is CASSFVGQGAKALHF. The CDR3 bases are TGTGCCAGCAGTTTTGTCGGGCAGGGGGCTAAAGCCCTCCACTTT.

This clone was recorded only once. The DNA of the CDR3 is TGTGCCAGCAGCTTATTCAGGGCTACGTACGAGCAGTACTTC. Translation: CASSLFRATYEQYF. V is TRBV7-8 and J is TRBJ2-7, with a weak D call TRBD1 (5 bases). The CDR3 loop spans 14 amino acids. CDR1 is SGHVS and CDR2 is FQNEAQ in the germline V gene. V lost 2 bases and J 4 bases, leaving 12 bases between the germline ends.

The chain couples TRBV2 to TRBJ2-3; 7 bases map to TRBD2. CDR3 length: 14 amino acids. Germline-derived CDR1 and CDR2 are SNHLY and FYNNEI. V was clipped by 6 bases and J by 2 bases; unmatched bases: 5. In DNA, the CDR3 is TGTGCCAGCAGGAGCGGGACTTCCACAGATACGCAGTATTTT. Protein sequence: CASRSGTSTDTQYF.

This chain uses TRBV19 with TRBJ2-7; D is undetermined. CDR1 LNHDA and CDR2 SQIVND come from the germline V gene (reference sequence). CDR3 length: 14 residues. With 6 bases removed from V and 0 bases from J, the gap between germline ends came to 12 bases. The DNA for the CDR3 is TGTGCCAGTAGCCTGCACTCGAGCTCCTACGAGCAGTACTTC. It yields the protein CASSLHSSSYEQYF.

This chain links TRBV30 with TRBJ2-6, with 9 positions matching TRBD1. Looked up from germline, CDR1 is GTSNPN and CDR2 is SVGIG (reference sequence). V dropped 1 base and J dropped 9; count of bases not matched to a gene: 10. CDR3 length equals 16 residues. CDR3 nucleotides: TGTGCCTGGAGTGACCTCGGTCCGGGACAGGGCAACGTCCTGACTTTC. This sequence encodes CAWSDLGPGQGNVLTF.

This chain connects TRBV30 to TRBJ1-4; TRBD1 matches at 9 bases. Germline loops: CDR1 GTSNPN, CDR2 SVGIG (reference sequence). V dropped 0 bases and J dropped 6; count of bases not matched to a gene: 5. The CDR3 runs 15 residues. CDR3 nucleotides: TGTGCCTGGAGTGTACCCGGGACAGGGCATGAAAAACTGTTTTTT. The encoded protein is CAWSVPGTGHEKLFF.

The rearrangement uses TRBV10-2 and TRBJ1-1; D may be TRBD1 (5 bases). There are 16 residues in the CDR3. V was cut by 3 bases and J by 5 bases, with 19 bases left in between. CDR1 is WSHSY, CDR2 SAAADI, per germline. The CDR3, as DNA: TGCGCCAGCAGTGACCCGGGGGGTATACTTCGGACTGAAGCTTTCTTT. Protein: CASSDPGGILRTEAFF.

This clone was counted between two and nine times. The chain employs TRBV10-1 and TRBJ1-3; D is possibly TRBD1 (6 bases). Trimming removed 6 bases at V and 3 bases at J, with 24 bases between. The CDR3 is made up of 18 amino acids. Germline V lookup: CDR1 WNHNN, CDR2 SYGVQD (reference sequence). The CDR3 here is CASRDFVQGTTCGNTIYF. In DNA form, the CDR3 reads TGCGCCAGCAGGGACTTCGTACAGGGAACTACATGTGGAAACACCATATATTTT.

The chain couples TRBV2 to TRBJ1-1; no reliable D call. This CDR3 spans 12 amino acids. CDR1 SNHLY and CDR2 FYNNEI come from the germline V gene. The germline V and J ends were trimmed by 6 bases and 2 bases, with 7 bases remaining between them. In DNA, the CDR3 is TGTGCCAGCAGCCGGGAAAACACTGAAGCTTTCTTT. Its protein product is CASSRENTEAFF.

The chain combines TRBV13 with TRBJ2-7; D call uncertain. Trimming pared 5 bases from V and 4 bases from J, leaving 9 bases between. Looked up from germline, CDR1 is PRHDT and CDR2 is FYEKMQ (reference sequence). This CDR3 comprises 12 residues. CDR3 in DNA: TGTGCCAGCAGCCTGGGCCGATACGAGCAGTACTTC. It codes for CASSLGRYEQYF.

This clone was counted only a few times. The rearrangement links TRBV6-1 to TRBJ2-2; 12 bases map to TRBD2. The V and J ends lost 4 bases and 3 bases, in that order; junction bases with no gene match: 3. This CDR3 is 16 amino acids long. Germline V gene data show CDR1 as MNHNS and CDR2 as SASEGT. CDR3 sequence (DNA): TGTGCCAGCAGTGGGACTAGCGGGGACTACACCGGGGAGCTGTTTTTT. Its protein product is CASSGTSGDYTGELFF.

The chain joins TRBV28 to TRBJ2-5; D is perhaps TRBD2 (5 bases). The CDR3 contains 15 residues. V lost 10 bases and J lost 1, with 19 bases in between. Germline CDR1 and CDR2: MDHEN and SYDVKM. Here the CDR3 DNA reads TGTGCCATAAGAGGAGCGGAGCTGTTCCAAGAGACCCAGTACTTC. It codes for CAIRGAELFQETQYF.

The gene calls are TRBV11-1 and TRBJ2-1; 12 bases map to TRBD2. V was clipped by 5 bases and J by 6 bases; unmatched bases: 11. The CDR3 sequence is 17 residues long. The germline V gene encodes CDR1 SGHAT and CDR2 FQDESV (reference sequence). The CDR3 DNA is TGTGCCAGCAGCCATCGCGCTACTAGCGGGAGGAGCAATGAGCAGTTCTTC. It encodes CASSHRATSGRSNEQFF.

This chain uses TRBV18 with TRBJ2-2; maybe TRBD1 (6 bases). V was trimmed by 0 bases and J by 4 bases, leaving 15 bases between them. The CDR3 covers 17 residues. Germline CDR1 reads KGHSH; CDR2 reads LQKENI. CDR3 nucleotide sequence: TGTGCCAGCTCACCACCTCTAAGAACACAGGGCACCGGGGAGCTGTTTTTT. This codes for CASSPPLRTQGTGELFF.

The chain employs TRBV5-1 and TRBJ2-2; 8 bases map to TRBD2. This CDR3 region has 15 residues. CDR1 SGHRS and CDR2 YFSETQ come from the germline V gene. J lost 5 bases, V lost 1 base, and 4 bases had no gene match. The CDR3 is CASSLLGLETGELFF. The CDR3 DNA reads TGCGCCAGCAGCTTGCTGGGACTAGAGACCGGGGAGCTGTTTTTT. Complete variable domain (other parts from reference TRBV5-1 and TRBJ2-2): KAGVTQTPRYLIKTRGQQVTLSCSPISGHRSVSWYQQTPGQGLQFLFEYFSETQRNKGNFPGRFSGRQFSNSRSEMNVSTLELGDSALYLCASSLLGLETGELFFGEGSRLTVL.

The CDR3 reads CASSFWRGTYNEQFF. CDR3 DNA: TGTGCCAGCAGTTTCTGGCGGGGGACCTACAATGAGCAGTTCTTC. V gene TRBV27 combines with J gene TRBJ2-1; 7 bases are shared with TRBD2. The J segment lost 2 bases and the V segment lost 3 bases, leaving 4 bases of the junction unmatched. Germline assignment: CDR1 MNHEY and CDR2 SMNVEV (reference sequence). The CDR3 loop spans 15 amino acids.

The J gene is TRBJ1-3, the V gene TRBV28, with D perhaps matching TRBD1 (5 bases). The germline CDR1 and CDR2 sequences are MDHEN and SYDVKM. The CDR3 runs to 13 residues. Trimming stripped 8 bases from V and 3 bases from J, with 11 bases between. Here the CDR3 DNA reads TGTGCCAGCGAAGGGGAAGGTGGAAACACCATATATTTT. Translating it yields CASEGEGGNTIYF.

The CDR3: CASSGSGRGYNEQFF. Written as DNA, the CDR3 is TGTGCCAGCAGCGGTAGCGGGAGAGGGTACAATGAGCAGTTCTTC. J is TRBJ2-1 and V is TRBV9, with 9 bases that match TRBD2. Germline V gives CDR1 SGDLS, CDR2 YYNGEE. V trimming: 3 bases; J trimming: 4 bases; junction bases outside the gene matches: 5. The CDR3 is 15 residues long.

The gene calls are TRBV28 and TRBJ1-1; D perhaps matches TRBD1 (5 bases). V was clipped by 3 bases and J by 4 bases, with 9 bases between them. The CDR3 covers 13 residues. CDR1 and CDR2 from the germline V gene are MDHEN and SYDVKM. CDR3 sequence (DNA): TGTGCCAGCAGTTTCACAGGCTTCACTGAAGCTTTCTTT. This codes for CASSFTGFTEAFF.

The genes are TRBV28 and TRBJ2-5; D is undetermined. CDR3 length equals 12 residues. V lost 1 base to trimming and J lost 4 bases, with 4 bases between them. CDR1 and CDR2 from the germline V gene are MDHEN and SYDVKM. This CDR3 reads CASSLSRETQYF. CDR3 DNA: TGTGCCAGCAGTTTATCCAGAGAGACCCAGTACTTC. Together with reference TRBV28 and TRBJ2-5, the CDR3 gives the full variable domain: DVKVTQSSRYLVKRTGEKVFLECVQDMDHENMFWYRQDPGLGLRLIYFSYDVKMKEKGDIPEGYSVSREKKERFSLILESASTNQTSMYLCASSLSRETQYFGPGTRLLVL.

CDR3 DNA sequence: TGTGCCACAACACGGGACTCCTGGAACACCGGGGAGCTGTTTTTT. This codes for CATTRDSWNTGELFF. J is TRBJ2-2 and V is TRBV15; tentatively, D is TRBD2 (6 bases). Trimming shortened V by 9 bases and J by 1 base, and 15 bases separated the two germline ends. Germline values: CDR1 LNHNV, CDR2 YYDKDF (reference sequence). There are 15 residues in the CDR3.

V gene TRBV25-1 combines with J gene TRBJ1-4; 9 bases are a match to TRBD1. Unmatched junction bases numbered 5, after V lost 10 bases and J lost 8 bases. CDR3 size: 12 residues. Looked up from germline, CDR1 is MGHDK and CDR2 is SYGVNS. CDR3 coding DNA: TGTGCCACTCGGGACAGGGACGAAAAACTGTTTTTT. It translates to CATRDRDEKLFF.

This chain connects TRBV27 to TRBJ2-1; 13 bases agree with TRBD2. V gave up 6 bases and J gave up 3 bases; unmatched junction bases: 17. The CDR3 is made up of 20 amino acids. Germline values: CDR1 MNHEY, CDR2 SMNVEV (reference sequence). CDR3 in amino acids: CASRLNVGLAGQTGYNEQFF. Written as DNA, the CDR3 is TGTGCCAGCAGACTAAACGTGGGACTAGCGGGGCAAACGGGCTACAATGAGCAGTTCTTC.

This clone was observed a few times. V gene TRBV7-6 combines with J gene TRBJ2-1; 10 bases are a match to TRBD2. Unmatched junction bases numbered 9, after V lost 4 bases and J lost 0 bases. The CDR3 is 18 residues long. Germline loops: CDR1 SGHVS, CDR2 FNYEAQ. CDR3 amino acids: CASSSLGLAESSYNEQFF. The CDR3, as DNA: TGTGCCAGCAGCTCTCTTGGACTAGCGGAGAGCTCCTACAATGAGCAGTTCTTC.

The chain uses TRBV28 and TRBJ2-6; maybe TRBD1 (7 bases). The germline CDR1 and CDR2 sequences are MDHEN and SYDVKM. Trimming pared 6 bases from V and 2 bases from J, leaving 17 bases between. The CDR3 totals 17 residues. The CDR3 DNA sequence: TGTGCCAGCAGCCCCGACAGGGAGGATGCTGGGGCCAACGTCCTGACTTTC. This encodes CASSPDREDAGANVLTF. Filled out from reference TRBV28 and TRBJ2-6, the complete variable domain reads DVKVTQSSRYLVKRTGEKVFLECVQDMDHENMFWYRQDPGLGLRLIYFSYDVKMKEKGDIPEGYSVSREKKERFSLILESASTNQTSMYLCASSPDREDAGANVLTFGAGSRLTVL.

The V call is TRBV30, the J call TRBJ2-3, with D unclear. CDR1 is GTSNPN and CDR2 is SVGIG in the germline V gene (reference sequence). V was trimmed by 1 base and J by 6 bases, leaving 11 bases between them. This CDR3 region has 13 residues. CDR3 region: CAWSELVIDTQYF. CDR3 bases: TGTGCCTGGAGTGAATTAGTCATTGATACGCAGTATTTT.

V and J are TRBV18 and TRBJ2-3; no definite D call. Trimming stripped 1 base from V and 6 bases from J, with 5 bases between. The CDR3 has 12 amino acids. Germline loops: CDR1 KGHSH, CDR2 LQKENI. CDR3 region: CASSPLSDTQYF. DNA for the CDR3: TGTGCCAGCTCACCACTCTCGGATACGCAGTATTTT. The complete variable domain, with remaining parts taken from reference TRBV18 and TRBJ2-3, reads NAGVMQNPRHLVRRRGQEARLRCSPMKGHSHVYWYRQLPEEGLKFMVYLQKENIIDESGMPKERFSAEFPKEGPSILRIQQVVRGDSAAYFCASSPLSDTQYFGPGTRLTVL.

This chain uses TRBV7-2 with TRBJ2-7, with D perhaps matching TRBD1 (8 bases). Germline-derived CDR1 and CDR2 are SGHTA and FQGNSA. The CDR3 sequence is 16 residues long. Trimming pared 3 bases from V and 5 bases from J, leaving 20 bases between. Here the CDR3 DNA reads TGTGCCAGCAGCTTCGTTCCACAGGGGGGGAGGAACGAGCAGTACTTC. Protein sequence: CASSFVPQGGRNEQYF.